The 24 T cell receptor beta chains in this list originate from one sample, sequenced in a study of T-cell memory formation after mild COVID-19. From the 5' RACE reads, TCRdb called clonotypes with MiXCR, one entry per CDR3 protein. The sample has about 450,000 distinct CDR3 sequences, about a quarter seen once. The sample comprised PBMCs or a T cell subset sorted from them (not recorded which). Receptors were obtained from an adult woman who had mild COVID-19 (a few samples of this study predate the infection). Cell type and time point are not known.

This clonotype has just a few counts. This chain connects TRBV7-8 to TRBJ2-2; 14 bases are a match to TRBD2. The CDR3 is 17 amino acids. Germline-derived CDR1 and CDR2 are SGHVS and FQNEAQ. V was clipped by 4 bases and J by 7 bases; unmatched bases: 8. The CDR3 DNA reads as TGTGCCAGCAGCTACAGGGGACTAGCGGGAGTTAACGGGGAGCTGTTTTTT. Protein product: CASSYRGLAGVNGELFF. Full variable domain (rest looked up from reference TRBV7-8 and TRBJ2-2): GAGVSQSPRYKVAKRGQDVALRCDPISGHVSLFWYQQALGQGPEFLTYFQNEAQLDKSGLPSDRFFAERPEGSVSTLKIQRTQQEDSAVYLCASSYRGLAGVNGELFFGEGSRLTVL.

Many counts were recorded for this clonotype. The rearrangement joins TRBV29-1 to TRBJ2-1, with D possibly being TRBD1 or TRBD2 (5 bases each). V shed 4 bases and J shed 8 bases, with 12 bases lying between them. Germline values: CDR1 SQVTM, CDR2 ANQGSEA. CDR3 length equals 12 residues. CDR3 coding DNA: TGCAGCGTTGTGGGGGTGTGGGATGAGCAGTTCTTC. Translation gives CSVVGVWDEQFF.

The chain has TRBV4-1 and TRBJ1-3, with D possibly being TRBD1 (5 bases). CDR3 size: 16 residues. Trimming stripped 3 bases from V and 0 bases from J, with 12 bases between. The V gene's germline CDR1 is MGHRA and CDR2 YSYEKL. The CDR3 is CASSHSGRISGNTIYF. The CDR3 DNA follows: TGCGCCAGCAGCCATTCAGGGAGGATCTCTGGAAACACCATATATTTT.

The V gene is TRBV20-1, the J gene TRBJ2-4, with TRBD2 matching 12 bases. This CDR3 region has 11 residues. Germline CDR1 is DFQATT and CDR2 is SNEGSKA (reference sequence). V lost 3 bases, J lost 14 bases, and 2 bases stayed unmatched. The CDR3 DNA is TGCAGTGCTAGCCGACTAGCGGGGGAGTACTTC. It specifies CSASRLAGEYF.

The chain has TRBV5-1 and TRBJ2-5; tentatively, D is TRBD2 (6 bases). This CDR3 comprises 14 residues. Trimming stripped 3 bases from V and 5 bases from J, with 14 bases between. Germline values: CDR1 SGHRS, CDR2 YFSETQ. CDR3 coding DNA: TGCGCCAGCAGCTCTAGGACTACCCTCGAGACCCAGTACTTC. As protein: CASSSRTTLETQYF.

V and J are TRBV4-2 and TRBJ1-4; 8 positions match TRBD1. The CDR3 spans 15 residues. Unmatched junction bases numbered 12, after V lost 8 bases and J lost 7 bases. CDR1 and CDR2 (germline): LGHNA, YNFKEQ. Here the CDR3 DNA reads TGTGCCAGCGCGGAGACAGGGGAGGTTGGTGAAAAACTGTTTTTT. The encoded protein is CASAETGEVGEKLFF.

This clonotype occurred a few times. The chain combines TRBV7-6 with TRBJ2-2, with D possibly TRBD1 on 6 matching bases. This CDR3 contains 13 residues. V dropped 8 bases and J dropped 5 bases, with 12 bases sitting between them. The germline CDR1 and CDR2 sequences are SGHVS and FNYEAQ. This chain's CDR3 is CASRAGETGELFF. The DNA for the CDR3 is TGTGCCAGCCGGGCAGGGGAGACCGGGGAGCTGTTTTTT.

This clonotype was picked up a small number of times. J is TRBJ2-3 and V is TRBV27; D possibly corresponds to TRBD1 (5 bases). Between the trimmed V and J ends, which lost 8 bases and 6 bases, there was a span of 15 bases. The CDR3 loop spans 13 amino acids. Germline loops: CDR1 MNHEY, CDR2 SMNVEV (reference sequence). The CDR3 nucleotides are TGTGCCAGCCTAACTCTTAGGGGCGATACGCAGTATTTT. Amino acids: CASLTLRGDTQYF.

V usage is TRBV29-1 and J usage is TRBJ2-1; unclear D gene. Trimming took off 0 bases at V and 8 bases at J, with 8 bases between the two ends. The CDR3 consists of 12 residues. The V gene's germline CDR1 is SQVTM and CDR2 ANQGSEA. CDR3 amino acids: CSVEDLGYEQFF. DNA for the CDR3: TGCAGCGTTGAAGATCTTGGATATGAGCAGTTCTTC.

This clonotype was counted between two and nine times. The chain combines TRBV7-9 with TRBJ2-3; TRBD1 aligns across 7 bases. This CDR3 comprises 15 residues. CDR1 is SEHNR and CDR2 is FQNEAQ in the germline V gene (reference sequence). Trimming took 4 bases from V and 3 from J; bases not matched to a gene: 7. CDR3 nucleotides: TGTGCCAGCAGCTCTTCCGGGACAGAAACAGATACGCAGTATTTT. Protein: CASSSSGTETDTQYF.

This clonotype was recorded many times. The chain uses TRBV11-2 and TRBJ2-5; the D call may be TRBD1 or TRBD2 (5 bases each). Germline V gene sequence: CDR1 SGHAT, CDR2 FQNNGV. V shed 5 bases and J shed 2 bases, with 12 bases lying between them. CDR3 length: 14 residues. CDR3 loop: CASSPPGTQETQYF. CDR3 DNA: TGTGCCAGCAGCCCCCCAGGGACGCAAGAGACCCAGTACTTC.

This clonotype was counted only a few times. This chain links TRBV9 with TRBJ2-2; D is ambiguous. From germline, CDR1 is SGDLS and CDR2 YYNGEE. Trimming removed 0 bases at V and 5 bases at J, with 8 bases between. The CDR3 is made up of 14 amino acids. CDR3 loop: CASSVEGNTGELFF. CDR3 in DNA: TGTGCCAGCAGCGTAGAGGGCAATACCGGGGAGCTGTTTTTT.

This clonotype was detected a few times. This chain connects TRBV29-1 to TRBJ2-6; no reliable D call. V dropped 0 bases and J dropped 4 bases, with 10 bases sitting between them. This CDR3 has 15 amino acids. Germline CDR1 reads SQVTM; CDR2 reads ANQGSEA. The CDR3 DNA is TGCAGCGTTGAAGATTGGGAATCGGGGGCCAACGTCCTGACTTTC. This sequence encodes CSVEDWESGANVLTF. Variable domain in full (rest from reference TRBV29-1 and TRBJ2-6): SAVISQKPSRDICQRGTSLTIQCQVDSQVTMMFWYRQQPGQSLTLIATANQGSEATYESGFVIDKFPISRPNLTFSTLTVSNMSPEDSSIYLCSVEDWESGANVLTFGAGSRLTVL.

The chain couples TRBV7-3 to TRBJ2-3; D is perhaps TRBD1 or TRBD2 (5 bases each). CDR3 length: 15 amino acids. The V and J ends lost 0 bases and 3 bases respectively, with 10 bases between them. The germline CDR1 and CDR2 sequences are SGHTA and FQGTGA. DNA of the CDR3: TGTGCCAGCAGCTTAACTGGGACCGGGACAGATACGCAGTATTTT. Amino acids: CASSLTGTGTDTQYF.

The chain is built from TRBV27 and TRBJ2-7; D is unresolved. This CDR3 is 10 amino acids long. Germline V CDR1 and CDR2: MNHEY, SMNVEV (reference sequence). Trimming left V 7 bases short and J 5 bases short, with 6 bases between. The CDR3: CASNIHEQYF. CDR3 bases: TGTGCCAGCAACATCCACGAGCAGTACTTC.

The CDR3 protein is CASSELAGGRYQETQYF. The CDR3 DNA is TGTGCCAGCAGCGAACTAGCGGGGGGGCGATATCAAGAGACCCAGTACTTC. The chain employs TRBV7-2 and TRBJ2-5; 13 bases match TRBD2. The CDR3 runs to 17 residues. Germline V gives CDR1 SGHTA, CDR2 FQGNSA. V lost 5 bases, J lost 2 bases, and 8 bases stayed unmatched.

This clonotype was seen only a few times. The genes are TRBV25-1 and TRBJ2-7; 10 bases fit TRBD1. With 6 bases clipped from V and 7 bases from J, the junction kept 9 bases outside the gene matches. Germline V lookup: CDR1 MGHDK, CDR2 SYGVNS. The CDR3 contains 14 residues. The CDR3 DNA reads TGTGCCAGCAGCGGGGACAGGGGACTTCTTGAGCAGTACTTC. Residues: CASSGDRGLLEQYF.

There are a few counts of this clonotype. This sequence joins TRBV4-1 and TRBJ2-6, with 7 positions matching TRBD1. CDR3 length: 18 residues. J was trimmed by 0 bases and V by 0 bases; bases with no gene match: 5. Germline lookup yields CDR1 MGHRA and CDR2 YSYEKL. CDR3 DNA: TGCGCCAGCAGCCAAGATGGCGACAGGGCCTCTGGGGCCAACGTCCTGACTTTC. This gives the protein CASSQDGDRASGANVLTF.

This clonotype was counted between two and nine times. The rearrangement joins TRBV6-2 or TRBV6-3 to TRBJ2-7; D is ambiguous. Germline CDR1 MNHEY, CDR2 SVGEGT. The ends were cut back, 8 bases at V and 3 bases at J, with 11 bases in the middle. The CDR3 contains 12 residues. CDR3 residues: CASGPLVYEQYF. DNA for the CDR3: TGTGCCAGCGGCCCCCTGGTCTACGAGCAGTACTTC.

The V and J genes are TRBV6-5 and TRBJ1-2; a weak D match, TRBD1 (6 bases). V was pared by 0 bases and J by 4 bases, with 15 bases between. This CDR3 has 16 residues. Germline V gene data show CDR1 as MNHEY and CDR2 as SVGAGI. The CDR3 nucleotides are TGTGCCAGCAGTTACTCTTCAGGGGCTGGTAGCTATGGCTACACCTTC. The encoded protein is CASSYSSGAGSYGYTF.

This chain joins TRBV15 and TRBJ1-4; possible D gene TRBD1, 6 bases. V shed 3 bases and J shed 7 bases, with 18 bases lying between them. Germline V lookup: CDR1 LNHNV, CDR2 YYDKDF (reference sequence). This CDR3 spans 16 amino acids. CDR3 nucleotides: TGTGCCACCAGCAGGCGCTCCGGGACACCGACTGAAAAACTGTTTTTT. Amino acid sequence: CATSRRSGTPTEKLFF.

The chain joins TRBV6-6 to TRBJ2-1, with D possibly TRBD2 on 5 matching bases. The CDR3 runs 13 residues. Per germline, CDR1 MNHNY and CDR2 SVGAGI (reference sequence). The V end lost 5 bases, the J end lost 7 bases, and 12 bases lay between the germline ends. DNA of the CDR3: TGTGCCAGCAGTCCTCGGACTTTTAATGAGCAGTTCTTC. Amino acids: CASSPRTFNEQFF.

Only a few counts were recorded for this clonotype. An end of the junction differs from the germline gene, which may be a read error. The V and J genes are TRBV7-2 and TRBJ2-3; 12 bases map to TRBD2. CDR1 is SGHTA and CDR2 is FQGNSA in the germline V gene. This CDR3 has 15 amino acids. CDR3 sequence reads: CAISPSGGAGDTQYF. CDR3 nucleotide sequence: TGTGCCATCAGCCCTAGCGGGGGGGCAGGAGATACGCAGTATTTT. The whole variable domain, remainder taken from reference TRBV7-2 and TRBJ2-3, is GAGVSQSPSNKVTEKGKDVELRCDPISGHTALYWYRQSLGQGLEFLIYFQGNSAPDKSGLPSDRFSAERTGGSVSTLTIQRTQQEDSAVYLCAISPSGGAGDTQYFGPGTRLTVL.

This clonotype was detected a few times. The chain employs TRBV7-9 and TRBJ2-1, with D possibly called TRBD1 or TRBD2 (6 bases each). CDR1 and CDR2 (germline): SEHNR, FQNEAQ (reference sequence). Trimming shortened V by 1 base and J by 10 bases, and 20 bases separated the two germline ends. The CDR3 is made up of 16 amino acids. The CDR3, as DNA: TGTGCCAGCAGCTTAGAGGGGTCGGGGGCCCTCCGAGAGCAGTTCTTC. It encodes CASSLEGSGALREQFF.